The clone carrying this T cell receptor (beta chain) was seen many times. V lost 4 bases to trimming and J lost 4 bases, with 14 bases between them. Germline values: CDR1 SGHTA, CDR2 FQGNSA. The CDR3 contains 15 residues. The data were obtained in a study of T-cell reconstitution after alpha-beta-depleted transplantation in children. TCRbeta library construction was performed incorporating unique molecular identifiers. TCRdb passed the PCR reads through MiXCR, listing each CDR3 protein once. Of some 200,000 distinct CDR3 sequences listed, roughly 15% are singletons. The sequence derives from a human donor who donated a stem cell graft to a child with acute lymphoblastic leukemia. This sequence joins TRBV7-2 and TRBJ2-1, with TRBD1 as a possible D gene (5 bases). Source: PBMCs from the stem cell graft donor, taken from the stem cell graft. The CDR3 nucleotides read TGTGCCAGCAGCTCCCGAGATCAGGGATACAATGAGCAGTTCTTC. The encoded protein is CASSSRDQGYNEQFF.